This T cell receptor (beta chain) was identified in a study of regulatory T cells in long-lasting Graves disease. The V end was cut by 6 bases, the J end by 2 bases, with 13 bases between. Germline V gene lookup returns CDR1 SGHVS and CDR2 FQNEAQ. This CDR3 is 15 amino acids long. HTBI primers from iRepertoire and Arm-PCR of CDR3 regions yielded the TCR beta libraries. TCRdb processed the multiplex PCR reads anew with MiXCR; each CDR3 protein has one entry. This sample has about 340,000 distinct CDR3 sequences; roughly a fifth occur once, and the top ten carry about 29%. This clonotype has just a few counts. Its cognate antigen is unknown. Stated time point: persistent/refractory GD, antithyroid drugs over 5 years with positive TRAb. Making the TCR library involved RNA that had been extracted from PBMCs. Whole-study findings and limits: Relative to newly diagnosed Graves' patients, persistent ones had lower TCR diversity. It was peripheral blood alone, not thyroid tissue, that was studied.

The origin of this receptor is a female donor with Graves disease. This rearrangement joins TRBV7-8 to TRBJ2-2; tentatively, D is TRBD1 or TRBD2 (6 bases each). The sample consisted of peripheral blood mononuclear cells (PBMCs), taken when the disease was refractory, from a patient treated with antithyroid drugs. The DNA for the CDR3 is TGTGCCAGCAGGCAAGGGGGGTCCAACACCGGGGAGCTGTTTTTT. It translates to CASRQGGSNTGELFF.